This T cell receptor (beta chain) was captured in a study of blood T cell repertoires in COVID-19. TCRdb's copy holds only in-frame clones and misses some; the assay was immunoSEQ multiplex PCR. The table lists fewer than 120,000 clones, roughly four fifths of them singletons, with approximately 15% in the top ten. The sample comprised peripheral blood. The receptor's source is a woman in her sixties with acute or convalescent COVID-19.

This CDR3 is CASSFSRGQETQYF. The CDR3 DNA reads as TGTGCCAGCAGCTTTTCCCGCGGACAAGAGACCCAGTACTTC. The V and J genes are TRBV5-4 and TRBJ2-5; D not certain. The CDR3 loop spans 14 amino acids. Germline lookup yields CDR1 SGHNT and CDR2 YYREEE (reference sequence). V was clipped by 2 bases and J by 2 bases, with 10 bases between them.